This is a list of T cell receptor beta chains from one sample in a study of a mutant IDH1 vaccine in newly diagnosed glioma. No antigens are known for them. The data were produced by immunoSEQ multiplex PCR, yet TCRdb's version contains in-frame clones alone and is incomplete. The sample records about 66,000 clones, roughly 68% being singletons. Sequenced here: PBMCs, sampled from a glioma patient whose treatment included an IDH1 peptide vaccine. The receptors were sampled from a man aged 50 to 60 with glioma. CDR3s include the opening cysteine and the closing phenylalanine or tryptophan. A D gene is named only where the DNA matches it firmly. Clone size, where shown, is once, few, many, or a class for clones that have expanded.

v_call: TRBV5-6
j_call: TRBJ1-2
d_call: .
clone_size: .
cdr3_aa: CASSLGTNYGYTF
cdr3_nt: TGTGCCAGCAGCTTGGGCACCAACTATGGCTACACCTTC

v_call: TRBV19
j_call: TRBJ1-5
d_call: TRBD1
clone_size: .
cdr3_aa: CASSAQGGSNQPQHF
cdr3_nt: TGTGCCAGTAGCGCTCAGGGGGGTAGCAATCAGCCCCAGCATTTT

v_call: TRBV6-6
j_call: TRBJ2-7
d_call: TRBD1
clone_size: few
cdr3_aa: CASSSGTGLYEQYF
cdr3_nt: TGTGCCAGCAGTAGTGGGACAGGGCTGTACGAGCAGTACTTC

v_call: TRBV29-1
j_call: TRBJ1-5
d_call: TRBD1
clone_size: .
cdr3_aa: CSASDRGGQPQHF
cdr3_nt: TGCAGCGCCTCCGACAGGGGCGGTCAGCCCCAGCATTTT

v_call: TRBV6-6
j_call: TRBJ2-3
d_call: TRBD1
clone_size: .
cdr3_aa: CASTHSVGQGTDTQYF
cdr3_nt: TGTGCCAGCACCCATTCGGTGGGACAGGGAACAGATACGCAGTATTTT

v_call: TRBV2
j_call: TRBJ2-1
d_call: TRBD2
clone_size: .
cdr3_aa: CASSEEGREGNEQFF
cdr3_nt: TGTGCCAGCAGTGAAGAGGGCAGGGAGGGCAATGAGCAGTTCTTC

v_call: TRBV29-1
j_call: TRBJ2-1
d_call: TRBD2
clone_size: .
cdr3_aa: CSVDARGAYNEQFF
cdr3_nt: TGCAGCGTTGACGCTCGGGGGGCCTACAATGAGCAGTTCTTC

v_call: TRBV9
j_call: TRBJ1-1
d_call: .
clone_size: .
cdr3_aa: CASSVATGGGDRTEAFF
cdr3_nt: TGTGCCAGCAGCGTAGCTACGGGAGGAGGGGATCGCACTGAAGCTTTCTTT

v_call: TRBV6-4
j_call: TRBJ2-3
d_call: .
clone_size: .
cdr3_aa: CASSDSGHTQYF
cdr3_nt: TGTGCCAGCAGTGACTCAGGCCATACGCAGTATTTT

v_call: TRBV25-1
j_call: TRBJ2-3
d_call: .
clone_size: .
cdr3_aa: CASSDPRDPSTDTQYF
cdr3_nt: TGTGCCAGCAGTGATCCCCGGGACCCGAGCACAGATACGCAGTATTTT

v_call: TRBV2
j_call: TRBJ2-7
d_call: .
clone_size: many
cdr3_aa: CASLASSYEQYF
cdr3_nt: TGTGCCTCGCTGGCTAGCTCCTACGAGCAGTACTTC

v_call: TRBV19
j_call: TRBJ2-6
d_call: TRBD1
clone_size: .
cdr3_aa: CASSIPGQVRDSGANVLTF
cdr3_nt: TGTGCCAGTAGTATCCCGGGACAGGTAAGAGACTCTGGGGCCAACGTCCTGACTTTC

v_call: TRBV6-5
j_call: TRBJ1-6
d_call: TRBD1
clone_size: .
cdr3_aa: CASSTDRGYSPLHF
cdr3_nt: TGTGCCAGCAGTACGGACAGGGGTTATTCACCCCTCCACTTT

v_call: TRBV19
j_call: TRBJ1-5
d_call: .
clone_size: .
cdr3_aa: CASSTSGAHSNQPQHF
cdr3_nt: TGTGCCAGTAGTACCTCCGGGGCTCACAGCAATCAGCCCCAGCATTTT

v_call: TRBV29-1
j_call: TRBJ2-5
d_call: .
clone_size: .
cdr3_aa: CSPLHHQETQYF
cdr3_nt: TGCAGCCCCCTCCACCACCAAGAGACCCAGTACTTC

v_call: TRBV7-2
j_call: TRBJ2-2
d_call: .
clone_size: .
cdr3_aa: CASSSQGGTGELFF
cdr3_nt: TGTGCCAGCAGCTCACAGGGAGGCACCGGGGAGCTGTTTTTT

v_call: TRBV5-4
j_call: TRBJ2-7
d_call: .
clone_size: .
cdr3_aa: CASSSRTGPYEQYF
cdr3_nt: TGTGCCAGCAGCTCCAGGACGGGTCCCTACGAGCAGTACTTC

v_call: TRBV30
j_call: TRBJ2-7
d_call: .
clone_size: .
cdr3_aa: CACTDSSYEQYF
cdr3_nt: TGTGCCTGCACGGACAGCTCCTACGAGCAGTACTTC

v_call: TRBV29-1
j_call: TRBJ1-1
d_call: TRBD1
clone_size: .
cdr3_aa: CSAGTGGTEAFF
cdr3_nt: TGCAGCGCCGGGACAGGGGGCACTGAAGCTTTCTTT